These 6 T cell receptor beta chains share one sample of origin, sequenced in a study of T cell changes during pregnancy in multiple sclerosis. The table came from immunoSEQ multiplex PCR; TCRdb's copy has only in-frame clones and leaves some out. The sample holds 70,000 to 85,000 clones, 92% seen once. Sequenced here: peripheral blood, sampled before pregnancy. Source of these receptors: a female donor with multiple sclerosis, enrolled in a pregnancy study.

J is TRBJ2-1 and V is TRBV9; D possibly corresponds to TRBD2 (7 bases). Deletions cut 0 bases from V and 7 bases from J, with 11 bases between. Per germline, CDR1 SGDLS and CDR2 YYNGEE. The CDR3 runs to 14 residues. DNA for the CDR3: TGTGCCAGCAGCGTAGGGGGGGGGCCAAATGAGCAGTTCTTC. Translated: CASSVGGGPNEQFF. Full variable domain (remainder filled in from reference TRBV9 and TRBJ2-1): DSGVTQTPKHLITATGQRVTLRCSPRSGDLSVYWYQQSLDQGLQFLIQYYNGEERAKGNILERFSAQQFPDLHSELNLSSLELGDSALYFCASSVGGGPNEQFFGPGTRLTVL.

This chain links TRBV5-1 with TRBJ1-4; D is undetermined. This CDR3 has 14 residues. Germline lookup yields CDR1 SGHRS and CDR2 YFSETQ. Trimming pared 6 bases from V and 5 bases from J, leaving 14 bases between. In nucleotides, the CDR3 is TGCGCCAGCAAAGTGGCTCACCAGAATGAAAAACTGTTTTTT. Its translation is CASKVAHQNEKLFF.

This rearrangement joins TRBV13 to TRBJ2-1; 9 bases are shared with TRBD1. The ends lost 4 bases at V and 4 bases at J; junction bases unmatched: 11. CDR3 length: 17 amino acids. Per germline, CDR1 PRHDT and CDR2 FYEKMQ (reference sequence). CDR3: CASSSLFGQGLYNEQFF. The CDR3, as DNA: TGTGCCAGCAGCTCACTTTTCGGACAGGGGCTTTACAATGAGCAGTTCTTC.

The V call is TRBV19, the J call TRBJ2-2; D remains ambiguous. This CDR3 has 13 amino acids. V lost 7 bases and J 1 base, leaving 7 bases between the germline ends. Germline V gives CDR1 LNHDA, CDR2 SQIVND (reference sequence). The chain's CDR3 is CASKPGNTGELFF. CDR3 in DNA: TGTGCCAGTAAGCCCGGGAACACCGGGGAGCTGTTTTTT.

CDR3 nucleotide sequence: TGTGCCAGCGGATCAGGGACTCGGGGCTACACCTTC. Protein product: CASGSGTRGYTF. The chain couples TRBV5-6 to TRBJ1-2; possibly TRBD1 for D (5 bases). The CDR3 contains 12 residues. The V gene lost 7 bases and the J gene lost 8 bases, with 15 bases spanning the gap. Germline CDR1 reads SGHDT; CDR2 reads YYEEEE. The full variable domain, completed using reference TRBV5-6 and TRBJ1-2, is DAGVTQSPTHLIKTRGQQVTLRCSPKSGHDTVSWYQQALGQGPQFIFQYYEEEERQRGNFPDRFSGHQFPNYSSELNVNALLLGDSALYLCASGSGTRGYTFGSGTRLTVV.

The chain uses TRBV4-1 and TRBJ1-4; possible D gene TRBD1, 5 bases. The V end was cut by 4 bases, the J end by 3 bases, with 15 bases between. The CDR3 contains 16 residues. Germline-derived CDR1 and CDR2 are MGHRA and YSYEKL. The CDR3 is CASSPQGPEPNEKLFF. The CDR3 coding sequence is TGCGCCAGCAGCCCTCAGGGTCCGGAACCTAATGAAAAACTGTTTTTT.